Presented here are 30 T cell receptor beta chains from one specimen sequenced in a study of glioma-infiltrating T cells after dendritic cell vaccination. Sequencing used immunoSEQ multiplex PCR; TCRdb keeps in-frame clones, though not all of them. This sample has roughly 80,000 clones, with about 90% found just once. The sequenced sample was blood, obtained before dendritic cell vaccination. The receptors were gathered from a human donor with glioblastoma.

Comment on this clone: Other DNA sequences in this sample translate to the same CDR3. The chain carries TRBV5-4 and TRBJ2-5; D is perhaps TRBD2 (6 bases). The CDR3 runs to 13 residues. Per germline, CDR1 SGHNT and CDR2 YYREEE (reference sequence). V shed 1 base and J shed 5 bases, with 9 bases lying between them. CDR3 loop: CASSLTGGETQYF. Written as DNA, the CDR3 is TGTGCCAGCAGCTTGACCGGGGGTGAGACCCAGTACTTC.

This clone was seen only once. CDR3 region: CAWSVFVSRSSGNTIYF. CDR3 nucleotides: TGTGCCTGGAGTGTATTCGTTTCACGGAGCTCTGGAAACACCATATATTTT. This chain links TRBV30 with TRBJ1-3; no clear D. V lost 0 bases, J lost 0 bases, and 15 bases lay in between. From germline, CDR1 is GTSNPN and CDR2 SVGIG (reference sequence). The CDR3 is 17 amino acids.

This clone was seen just once. The chain is built from TRBV15 and TRBJ2-7, with 11 bases fitting TRBD2. The CDR3 contains 15 residues. Unmatched junction bases numbered 2, after V lost 1 base and J lost 3 bases. Germline V lookup: CDR1 LNHNV, CDR2 YYDKDF (reference sequence). Here the CDR3 DNA reads TGTGCCACCAGCAGAGTTCTAGCGGGAGGCTACGAGCAGTACTTC. As protein: CATSRVLAGGYEQYF.

The V and J genes are TRBV2 and TRBJ2-7; 7 nucleotides line up with TRBD1. The CDR3 is 14 amino acids. Germline lookup yields CDR1 SNHLY and CDR2 FYNNEI. Trimming at V came to 3 bases and at J to 5 bases, leaving 7 bases not matched to a gene. The CDR3, as DNA: TGTGCCAGCAGTGATGGTCAGGGGGTCCACGAGCAGTACTTC. Translated: CASSDGQGVHEQYF.

The genes are TRBV4-2 and TRBJ2-5; 7 nucleotides line up with TRBD1. Germline CDR1 and CDR2: LGHNA and YNFKEQ. The CDR3 sequence is 13 residues long. The J segment lost 2 bases and the V segment lost 5 bases, leaving 2 bases of the junction unmatched. The CDR3 region is CASSGTVQETQYF. In DNA form, the CDR3 reads TGTGCCAGCAGCGGGACAGTACAAGAGACCCAGTACTTC.

The chain is built from TRBV4-1 and TRBJ2-1; 13 bases agree with TRBD2. With 4 bases clipped from V and 3 bases from J, the junction kept 3 bases outside the gene matches. In germline, CDR1 is MGHRA, CDR2 YSYEKL. The length of the CDR3 is 16 residues. The CDR3 DNA reads TGCGCCAGCAGCCCCCGGACTAGCGGGGGCTACAATGAGCAGTTCTTC. It is translated as CASSPRTSGGYNEQFF.

This rearrangement joins TRBV7-9 to TRBJ2-7; TRBD1 matches 9 bases. The CDR3 extends over 15 amino acids. Per germline, CDR1 SEHNR and CDR2 FQNEAQ (reference sequence). The V gene end was trimmed by 4 bases and the J gene end by 6 bases; junction bases not matched to a gene: 10. DNA of the CDR3: TGTGCCAGCAGCTCCTCGGGACAGGGCCAACCCGAGCAGTACTTC. It codes for CASSSSGQGQPEQYF.

This sequence joins TRBV6-5 and TRBJ1-1; D remains ambiguous. This CDR3 is built from 12 residues. The V gene's germline CDR1 is MNHEY and CDR2 SVGAGI. Trimming took off 7 bases at V and 0 bases at J, with 6 bases between the two ends. The CDR3: CASNTLNTEAFF. For the CDR3, the DNA is TGTGCCAGCAATACTTTGAACACTGAAGCTTTCTTT.

The chain combines TRBV5-5 with TRBJ1-1; the D is unclear. The CDR3 totals 13 residues. Germline V lookup: CDR1 SGHKS, CDR2 YYEKEE (reference sequence). Trimming took 0 bases from V and 2 from J, leaving 5 bases between them. The CDR3 loop is CASSLAGNTEAFF. The DNA for the CDR3 is TGTGCCAGCAGCTTGGCTGGCAACACTGAAGCTTTCTTT.

J is TRBJ1-1 and V is TRBV6-5; TRBD1 aligns across 7 bases. This CDR3 has 15 residues. CDR1 MNHEY and CDR2 SVGAGI come from the germline V gene. V shed 6 bases and J 1 base; nucleotides not matched to a gene: 8. In DNA form, the CDR3 reads TGTGCCAGCAGGCCTGACAGGGTTCGGAACACTGAAGCTTTCTTT. Residues: CASRPDRVRNTEAFF.

The chain joins TRBV11-2 to TRBJ2-5; 7 positions match TRBD1. The ends lost 6 bases at V and 2 bases at J; junction bases unmatched: 3. Germline V CDR1 and CDR2: SGHAT, FQNNGV. This CDR3 has 13 residues. The CDR3 DNA follows: TGTGCCAGCAGTAAGGACAGGCAAGAGACCCAGTACTTC. Protein: CASSKDRQETQYF.

V usage is TRBV19 and J usage is TRBJ2-7; D is perhaps TRBD2 (6 bases). The CDR3 has 14 amino acids. V dropped 7 bases and J dropped 0 bases, with 13 bases sitting between them. Germline V gives CDR1 LNHDA, CDR2 SQIVND (reference sequence). CDR3 region: CASTRTGLSYEQYF. CDR3 coding DNA: TGTGCCAGTACACGGACGGGACTCTCCTACGAGCAGTACTTC.

The chain is built from TRBV30 and TRBJ2-7; D is perhaps TRBD1 (6 bases). The ends were cut back, 2 bases at V and 2 bases at J, with 10 bases in the middle. This CDR3 has 13 amino acids. Germline values: CDR1 GTSNPN, CDR2 SVGIG (reference sequence). CDR3 amino acids: CAWSQQGPYEQYF. CDR3 sequence (DNA): TGTGCCTGGAGTCAACAGGGTCCCTACGAGCAGTACTTC. The full variable domain, completed using reference TRBV30 and TRBJ2-7, is SQTIHQWPATLVQPVGSPLSLECTVEGTSNPNLYWYRQAAGRGLQLLFYSVGIGQISSEVPQNLSASRPQDRQFILSSKKLLLSDSGFYLCAWSQQGPYEQYFGPGTRLTVT.

The gene calls are TRBV7-8 and TRBJ1-2; D uncertain. V was trimmed by 4 bases and J by 1 base, leaving 10 bases between them. There are 14 residues in the CDR3. Germline lookup yields CDR1 SGHVS and CDR2 FQNEAQ. Written as DNA, the CDR3 is TGTGCCAGCAGCTCCGGGAGCCGTAACTATGGCTACACCTTC. Protein product: CASSSGSRNYGYTF.

The rearrangement uses TRBV5-1 and TRBJ2-3; TRBD2 agrees at 9 bases. After removal of 0 bases from V and 3 bases from J, the junction contained 5 bases not matched to a gene. The CDR3 length is 16 residues. The germline V gene encodes CDR1 SGHRS and CDR2 YFSETQ. The CDR3 nucleotides read TGCGCCAGCAGCTTGGTTGCGGGGGGGCGAACAGATACGCAGTATTTT. Protein product: CASSLVAGGRTDTQYF.

Only one count was recorded for this clone. The V and J genes are TRBV18 and TRBJ2-1; D call uncertain. CDR3 size: 14 residues. V dropped 3 bases and J dropped 6 bases, with 12 bases sitting between them. Germline V gives CDR1 KGHSH, CDR2 LQKENI. CDR3: CASSPEKQSNEQFF. In DNA, the CDR3 is TGTGCCAGCTCACCGGAGAAACAAAGCAATGAGCAGTTCTTC. Filled out from reference TRBV18 and TRBJ2-1, the complete variable domain reads NAGVMQNPRHLVRRRGQEARLRCSPMKGHSHVYWYRQLPEEGLKFMVYLQKENIIDESGMPKERFSAEFPKEGPSILRIQQVVRGDSAAYFCASSPEKQSNEQFFGPGTRLTVL.

The V and J genes are TRBV5-1 and TRBJ2-1; TRBD2 matches at 10 bases. Per the germline V gene, CDR1 is SGHRS and CDR2 is YFSETQ. This CDR3 region has 16 residues. Trimming removed 4 bases from V and 4 bases from J; junction bases left unmatched: 8. The CDR3 region is CASSLLTSGTYNEQFF. CDR3 bases: TGCGCCAGCAGCCTCCTAACTAGCGGGACTTACAATGAGCAGTTCTTC.

The V call is TRBV9, the J call TRBJ2-1, with 11 bases fitting TRBD2. V trimming: 3 bases; J trimming: 7 bases; junction bases outside the gene matches: 12. Germline V gives CDR1 SGDLS, CDR2 YYNGEE. This CDR3 has 17 amino acids. CDR3 nucleotide sequence: TGTGCCAGCAGCGCGCCGTATAGACTAGCGGGGAAAAATGAGCAGTTCTTC. Translation: CASSAPYRLAGKNEQFF.

V is TRBV6-1 and J is TRBJ1-2; a possible D gene is TRBD1 (5 bases). The V end was cut by 3 bases, the J end by 0 bases, with 17 bases between. Germline V gene data show CDR1 as MNHNS and CDR2 as SASEGT. The CDR3 covers 17 residues. The CDR3: CASSDRDRYYANYGYTF. Here the CDR3 DNA reads TGTGCCAGCAGTGATCGAGACAGATACTATGCTAACTATGGCTACACCTTC.

The chain is built from TRBV5-4 and TRBJ2-7; no clear D. V was shortened by 0 bases and J by 0 bases, with 7 bases between the two germline ends. The CDR3 loop spans 14 amino acids. In germline, CDR1 is SGHNT, CDR2 YYREEE (reference sequence). The CDR3 sequence: CASSLGRFSYEQYF. As DNA, the CDR3 is TGTGCCAGCAGCTTGGGCAGGTTCTCCTACGAGCAGTACTTC. The full variable domain, rest sourced from reference TRBV5-4 and TRBJ2-7, is ETGVTQSPTHLIKTRGQQVTLRCSSQSGHNTVSWYQQALGQGPQFIFQYYREEENGRGNFPPRFSGLQFPNYSSELNVNALELDDSALYLCASSLGRFSYEQYFGPGTRLTVT.

The chain recombines TRBV5-5 with TRBJ1-5; D might be TRBD1 (5 bases). This CDR3 is 15 amino acids long. In germline, CDR1 is SGHKS, CDR2 YYEKEE (reference sequence). The V end lost 1 base, the J end lost 2 bases, and 10 bases lay between the germline ends. This CDR3 reads CASSLLAGRNQPQHF. The CDR3 nucleotides read TGTGCCAGCAGCTTGCTTGCAGGGCGCAATCAGCCCCAGCATTTT.

This clone came up a few times. The chain combines TRBV30 with TRBJ1-1, with TRBD1 as a possible D gene (5 bases). The CDR3 contains 11 residues. Germline-derived CDR1 and CDR2 are GTSNPN and SVGIG (reference sequence). The ends were cut back, 2 bases at V and 8 bases at J, with 9 bases in the middle. The CDR3: CAWSSTVEAFF. In nucleotides, the CDR3 is TGTGCCTGGAGTTCGACAGTGGAAGCTTTCTTT.

The chain uses TRBV19 and TRBJ1-4; a weak D match, TRBD1 (6 bases). CDR1 is LNHDA, CDR2 SQIVND, per germline (reference sequence). V dropped 6 bases and J dropped 0 bases, with 14 bases sitting between them. The CDR3 has 16 residues. The CDR3 is CASRPTGLSTNEKLFF. The CDR3 bases are TGTGCCAGTAGGCCGACAGGTCTTTCAACTAATGAAAAACTGTTTTTT.

V usage is TRBV27 and J usage is TRBJ2-1, with 9 bases matching TRBD2. Germline CDR1 reads MNHEY; CDR2 reads SMNVEV (reference sequence). V gave up 2 bases and J gave up 7 bases; unmatched junction bases: 3. CDR3 length: 14 amino acids. CDR3: CASSLAGGLNEQFF. The CDR3 region has the DNA TGTGCCAGCAGTTTAGCGGGAGGGTTGAATGAGCAGTTCTTC.

This chain uses TRBV30 with TRBJ1-5, with 8 bases fitting TRBD1. Germline V gene data show CDR1 as GTSNPN and CDR2 as SVGIG (reference sequence). Trimming at V came to 2 bases and at J to 2 bases, leaving 5 bases not matched to a gene. CDR3 length: 15 residues. DNA for the CDR3: TGTGCCTGGAGTCCTCCAGGGGGCGGCAATCAGCCCCAGCATTTT. Encoded protein: CAWSPPGGGNQPQHF. Together with reference TRBV30 and TRBJ1-5, the CDR3 gives the full variable domain: SQTIHQWPATLVQPVGSPLSLECTVEGTSNPNLYWYRQAAGRGLQLLFYSVGIGQISSEVPQNLSASRPQDRQFILSSKKLLLSDSGFYLCAWSPPGGGNQPQHFGDGTRLSIL.

This clone was picked up a small number of times. This chain uses TRBV5-4 with TRBJ1-3; unclear D gene. CDR3 length equals 13 residues. In germline, CDR1 is SGHNT, CDR2 YYREEE (reference sequence). Trimming shortened V by 1 base and J by 4 bases, and 6 bases separated the two germline ends. CDR3 loop: CASSLSLGNTIYF. CDR3 sequence (DNA): TGTGCCAGCAGCTTGTCTTTAGGAAACACCATATATTTT.

V usage is TRBV6-1 and J usage is TRBJ2-1; D remains ambiguous. This CDR3 contains 11 residues. Germline assignment: CDR1 MNHNS and CDR2 SASEGT. V was pared by 9 bases and J by 8 bases, with 11 bases between. As DNA, the CDR3 is TGTGCCAGTATCGGTGTGGATGAGCAGTTCTTC. Amino acid sequence: CASIGVDEQFF.

V gene TRBV9 combines with J gene TRBJ2-2, with D tentatively TRBD1 (6 bases). Germline V gene sequence: CDR1 SGDLS, CDR2 YYNGEE. This CDR3 contains 16 residues. V lost 3 bases, J lost 3 bases, and 15 bases lay in between. The CDR3 DNA is TGTGCCAGCAGCGGAGCCGGGACAAGTGACACCGGGGAGCTGTTTTTT. As protein: CASSGAGTSDTGELFF.

The chain links TRBV30 to TRBJ1-2; D call uncertain. CDR1 and CDR2 from the germline V gene are GTSNPN and SVGIG (reference sequence). V was clipped by 2 bases and J by 3 bases, with 4 bases between them. The CDR3 contains 11 residues. The CDR3 here is CAWSRDYGYTF. The CDR3 DNA reads TGTGCCTGGAGTCGCGACTATGGCTACACCTTC.

CDR3: CASRREAFSPLHF. For the CDR3, the DNA is TGTGCCAGCAGGCGGGAAGCCTTTTCACCCCTCCACTTT. The gene calls are TRBV6-1 and TRBJ1-6; D not certain. CDR1 is MNHNS and CDR2 is SASEGT in the germline V gene. The ends were cut back, 6 bases at V and 9 bases at J, with 12 bases in the middle. The CDR3 runs 13 residues.